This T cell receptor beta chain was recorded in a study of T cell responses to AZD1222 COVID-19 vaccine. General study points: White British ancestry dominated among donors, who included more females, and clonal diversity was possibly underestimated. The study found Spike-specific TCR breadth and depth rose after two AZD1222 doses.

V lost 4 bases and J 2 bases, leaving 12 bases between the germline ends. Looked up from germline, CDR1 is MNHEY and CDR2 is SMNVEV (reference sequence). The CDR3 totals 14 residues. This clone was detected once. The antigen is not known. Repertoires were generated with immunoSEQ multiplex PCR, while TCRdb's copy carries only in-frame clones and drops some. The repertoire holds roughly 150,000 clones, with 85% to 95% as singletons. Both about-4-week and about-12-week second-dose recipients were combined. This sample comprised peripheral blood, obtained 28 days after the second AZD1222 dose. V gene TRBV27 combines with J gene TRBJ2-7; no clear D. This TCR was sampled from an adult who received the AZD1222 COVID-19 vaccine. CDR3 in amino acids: CASSYGAGPYEQYF. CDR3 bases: TGTGCCAGCAGTTATGGTGCAGGTCCCTACGAGCAGTACTTC.